The T cell receptor (beta chain) described here comes from a study of human T cells and chemical hapten exposure. Time point noted: pre-sensitization, week 0. Noted treatment: therapeutic diphenylcyclopropenone sensitization with weekly scalp DPC. Each cDNA molecule in the library carried unique molecular identifiers. Original processing notes: Sample-level TCR yields exhibited a median of approximately 88,000, with a range of about 20,000 to 750,000. Using its own MiXCR run on the RACE reads, TCRdb lists one record per CDR3 protein. TCRdb assigned the V and J calls; the authors' analysis was not used. Of 150,000 to 200,000 distinct CDR3 sequences listed, around 30% are singletons. Germline lookup yields CDR1 MNHEY and CDR2 SVGEGT. V lost 5 bases to trimming and J lost 5 bases, with 7 bases between them. The CDR3 runs 12 residues.

The chain carries TRBV6-2 or TRBV6-3 and TRBJ2-1, with a weak D call TRBD1 (6 bases). The TCR comes from a woman younger than 45 with alopecia areata. Some clones in this sample may be carry-over from other donors' samples. This specimen consisted of whole blood, obtained in connection with sensitization to the hapten diphenylcyclopropenone (DPC). The chain's CDR3 is CASSQGNNEQFF. The CDR3 DNA reads as TGTGCCAGCAGTCAGGGGAACAATGAGCAGTTCTTC.